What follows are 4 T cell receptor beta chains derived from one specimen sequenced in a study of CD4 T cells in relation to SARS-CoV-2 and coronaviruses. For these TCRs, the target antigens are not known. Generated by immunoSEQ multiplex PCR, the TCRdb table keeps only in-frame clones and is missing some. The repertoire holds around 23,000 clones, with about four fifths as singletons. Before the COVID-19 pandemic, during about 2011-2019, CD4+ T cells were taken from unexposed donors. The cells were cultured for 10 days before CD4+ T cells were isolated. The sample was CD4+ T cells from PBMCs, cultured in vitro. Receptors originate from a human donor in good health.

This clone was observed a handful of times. The CDR3 reads CASDAVRGAISNQPQHF. The CDR3 DNA reads as TGTGCCAGTGATGCGGTAAGGGGCGCAATTAGCAATCAGCCCCAGCATTTT. The gene calls are TRBV19 and TRBJ1-5; the D gene is possibly TRBD1 (5 bases). With 8 bases removed from V and 0 bases from J, the gap between germline ends came to 20 bases. CDR3 length equals 17 residues. CDR1 is LNHDA, CDR2 SQIVND, per germline (reference sequence).

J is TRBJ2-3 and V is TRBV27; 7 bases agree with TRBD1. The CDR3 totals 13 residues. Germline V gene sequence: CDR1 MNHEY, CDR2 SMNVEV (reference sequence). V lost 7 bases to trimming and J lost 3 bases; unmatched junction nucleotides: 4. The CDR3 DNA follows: TGTGCCAGCACCACGACAGGGACAGATACGCAGTATTTT. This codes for CASTTTGTDTQYF.

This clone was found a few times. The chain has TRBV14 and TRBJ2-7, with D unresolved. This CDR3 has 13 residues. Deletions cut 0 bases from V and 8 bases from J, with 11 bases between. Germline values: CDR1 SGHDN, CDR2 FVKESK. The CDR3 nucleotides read TGTGCCAGCAGCCAAGAGTACGGCGATAAGCAGTACTTC. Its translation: CASSQEYGDKQYF. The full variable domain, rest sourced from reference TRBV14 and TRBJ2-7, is EAGVTQFPSHSVIEKGQTVTLRCDPISGHDNLYWYRRVMGKEIKFLLHFVKESKQDESGMPNNRFLAERTGGTYSTLKVQPAELEDSGVYFCASSQEYGDKQYFGPGTRLTVT.

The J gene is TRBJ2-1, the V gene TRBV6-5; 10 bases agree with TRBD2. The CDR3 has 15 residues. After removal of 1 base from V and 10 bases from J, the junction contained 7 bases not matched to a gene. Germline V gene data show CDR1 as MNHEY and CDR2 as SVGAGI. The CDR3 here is CASSYFGLAEREQFF. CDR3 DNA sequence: TGTGCCAGCAGTTACTTTGGACTAGCGGAGCGAGAGCAGTTCTTC.